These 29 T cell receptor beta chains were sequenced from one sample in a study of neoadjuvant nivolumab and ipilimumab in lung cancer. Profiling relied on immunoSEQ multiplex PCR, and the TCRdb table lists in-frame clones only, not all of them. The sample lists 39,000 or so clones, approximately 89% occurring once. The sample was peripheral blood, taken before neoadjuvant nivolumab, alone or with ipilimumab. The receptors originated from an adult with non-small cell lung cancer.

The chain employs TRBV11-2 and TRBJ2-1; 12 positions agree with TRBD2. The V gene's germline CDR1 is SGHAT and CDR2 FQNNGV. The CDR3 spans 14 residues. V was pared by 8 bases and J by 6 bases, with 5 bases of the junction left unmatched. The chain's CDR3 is CASSSGRVPNEQFF. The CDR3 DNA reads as TGTGCCAGCTCTAGCGGGAGGGTTCCCAATGAGCAGTTCTTC.

CDR3 nucleotide sequence: TGTGCCAGCAGCTTCCGGGCAGATACGCAGTATTTT. Translating gives CASSFRADTQYF. The V and J genes are TRBV7-9 and TRBJ2-3, with no clear D. CDR1 is SEHNR and CDR2 is FQNEAQ in the germline V gene (reference sequence). This CDR3 comprises 12 residues. V was cut by 3 bases and J by 4 bases, with 5 bases left in between.

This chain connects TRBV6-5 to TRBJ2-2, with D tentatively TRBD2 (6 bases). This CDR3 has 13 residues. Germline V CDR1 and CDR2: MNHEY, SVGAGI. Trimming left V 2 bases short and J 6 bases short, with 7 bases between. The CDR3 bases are TGTGCCAGCAGTTACAGGGAGGCCGGGGAGCTGTTTTTT. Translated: CASSYREAGELFF.

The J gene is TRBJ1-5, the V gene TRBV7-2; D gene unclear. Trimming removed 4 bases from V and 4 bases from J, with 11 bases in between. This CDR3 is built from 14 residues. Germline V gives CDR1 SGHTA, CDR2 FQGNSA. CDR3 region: CASSWVDGNQPQHF. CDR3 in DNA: TGTGCCAGCAGCTGGGTGGACGGGAATCAGCCCCAGCATTTT.

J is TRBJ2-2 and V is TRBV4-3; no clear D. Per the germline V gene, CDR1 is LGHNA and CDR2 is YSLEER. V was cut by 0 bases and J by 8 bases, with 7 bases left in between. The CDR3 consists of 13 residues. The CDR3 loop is CASSQEITGELFF. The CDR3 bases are TGCGCCAGCAGCCAAGAAATAACAGGGGAGCTGTTTTTT.

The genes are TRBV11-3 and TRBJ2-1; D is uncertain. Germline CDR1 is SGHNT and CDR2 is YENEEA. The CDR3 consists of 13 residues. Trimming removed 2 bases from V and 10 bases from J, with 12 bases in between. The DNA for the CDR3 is TGTGCCAGCAGCTTAAATCTGTATCACGAGCAGTTCTTC. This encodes CASSLNLYHEQFF. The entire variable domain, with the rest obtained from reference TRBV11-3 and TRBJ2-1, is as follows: EAGVVQSPRYKIIEKKQPVAFWCNPISGHNTLYWYLQNLGQGPELLIRYENEEAVDDSQLPKDRFSAERLKGVDSTLKIQPAELGDSAVYLCASSLNLYHEQFFGPGTRLTVL.

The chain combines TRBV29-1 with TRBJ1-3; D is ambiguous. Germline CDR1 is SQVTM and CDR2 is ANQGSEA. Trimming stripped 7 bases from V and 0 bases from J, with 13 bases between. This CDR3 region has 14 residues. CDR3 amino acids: CSAELQLSGNTIYF. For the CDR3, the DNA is TGCAGCGCCGAACTACAGCTCTCTGGAAACACCATATATTTT.

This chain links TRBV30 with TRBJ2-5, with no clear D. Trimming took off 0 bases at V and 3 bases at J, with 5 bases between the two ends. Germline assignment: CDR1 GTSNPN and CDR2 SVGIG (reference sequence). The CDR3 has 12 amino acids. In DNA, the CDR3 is TGTGCCTGGAGTGTGGTAGAAGAGACCCAGTACTTC. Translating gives CAWSVVEETQYF.

DNA of the CDR3: TGCGCCAGCGCCCCGGCTCAAAACTATGGCTACACCTTC. Translation gives CASAPAQNYGYTF. The gene calls are TRBV10-1 and TRBJ1-2; D remains ambiguous. The CDR3 covers 13 residues. The V end was cut by 8 bases, the J end by 2 bases, with 12 bases between. Per the germline V gene, CDR1 is WNHNN and CDR2 is SYGVQD (reference sequence).

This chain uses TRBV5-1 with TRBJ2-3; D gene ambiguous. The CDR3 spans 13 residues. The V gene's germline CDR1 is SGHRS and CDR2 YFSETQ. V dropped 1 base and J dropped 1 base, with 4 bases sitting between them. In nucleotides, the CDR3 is TGCGCCAGCAGCTTGATGGGCACAGATACGCAGTATTTT. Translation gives CASSLMGTDTQYF.

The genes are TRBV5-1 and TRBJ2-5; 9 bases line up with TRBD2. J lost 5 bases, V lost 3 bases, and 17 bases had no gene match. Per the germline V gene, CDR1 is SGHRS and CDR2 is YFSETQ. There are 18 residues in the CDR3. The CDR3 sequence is CASSWALRREGPYETQYF. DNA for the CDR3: TGCGCCAGCAGCTGGGCTCTTCGGCGGGAGGGCCCTTATGAGACCCAGTACTTC.

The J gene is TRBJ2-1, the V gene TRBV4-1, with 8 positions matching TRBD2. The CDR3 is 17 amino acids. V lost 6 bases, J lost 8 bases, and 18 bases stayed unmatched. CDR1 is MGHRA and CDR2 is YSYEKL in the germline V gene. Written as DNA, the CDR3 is TGCGCCAGCAGTCTTCCTGCATATAGCGGGACCGGGTATGAGCAGTTCTTC. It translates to CASSLPAYSGTGYEQFF.

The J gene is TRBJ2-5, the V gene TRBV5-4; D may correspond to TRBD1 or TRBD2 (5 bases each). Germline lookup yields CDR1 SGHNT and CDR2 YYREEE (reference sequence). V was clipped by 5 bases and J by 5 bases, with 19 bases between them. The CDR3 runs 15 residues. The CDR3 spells CASSHPAGARETQYF. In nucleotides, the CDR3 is TGTGCCAGCAGTCATCCTGCCGGGGCCCGGGAGACCCAGTACTTC.

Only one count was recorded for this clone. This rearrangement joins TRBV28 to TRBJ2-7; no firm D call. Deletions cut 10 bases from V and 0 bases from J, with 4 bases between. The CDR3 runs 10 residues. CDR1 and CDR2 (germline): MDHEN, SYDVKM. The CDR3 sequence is CATSSYEQYF. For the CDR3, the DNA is TGTGCCACAAGCTCCTACGAGCAGTACTTC.

The CDR3 coding sequence is TGTGCCAGCAGCCCAGCGGGAGGGCCGCGCAATGAGCAGTTCTTC. Amino acids: CASSPAGGPRNEQFF. The rearrangement links TRBV7-9 to TRBJ2-1; 10 nucleotides agree with TRBD2. Germline CDR1 SEHNR, CDR2 FQNEAQ (reference sequence). The trim removed 5 bases at V and 6 bases at J, leaving 7 bases unmatched. The CDR3 runs 15 residues.

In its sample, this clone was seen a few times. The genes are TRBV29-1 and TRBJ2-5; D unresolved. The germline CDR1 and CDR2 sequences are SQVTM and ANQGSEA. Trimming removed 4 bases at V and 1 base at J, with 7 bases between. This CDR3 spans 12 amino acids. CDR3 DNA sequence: TGCAGCGTTGGCCAGATCCAAGAGACCCAGTACTTC. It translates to CSVGQIQETQYF.

In DNA, the CDR3 is TGTGCCAGCAGCCCCGGAACTGGAAACATTCAGTACTTC. This sequence encodes CASSPGTGNIQYF. This rearrangement joins TRBV7-2 to TRBJ2-4; D is uncertain. CDR3 length: 13 amino acids. Deletions cut 5 bases from V and 6 bases from J, with 11 bases between. Germline V gene sequence: CDR1 SGHTA, CDR2 FQGNSA.

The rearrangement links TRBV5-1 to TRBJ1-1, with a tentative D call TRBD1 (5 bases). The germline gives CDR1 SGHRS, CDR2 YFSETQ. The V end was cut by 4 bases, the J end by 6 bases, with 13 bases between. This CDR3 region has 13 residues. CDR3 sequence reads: CASSLRAVSEAFF. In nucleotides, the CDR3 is TGCGCCAGCAGCCTCAGGGCTGTATCTGAAGCTTTCTTT. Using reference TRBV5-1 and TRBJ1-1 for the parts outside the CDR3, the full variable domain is KAGVTQTPRYLIKTRGQQVTLSCSPISGHRSVSWYQQTPGQGLQFLFEYFSETQRNKGNFPGRFSGRQFSNSRSEMNVSTLELGDSALYLCASSLRAVSEAFFGQGTRLTVV.

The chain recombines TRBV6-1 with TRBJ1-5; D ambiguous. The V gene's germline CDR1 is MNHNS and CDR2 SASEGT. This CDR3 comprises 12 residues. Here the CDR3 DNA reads TGTGGGGTAGGGAATAGCAATCAGCCCCAGCATTTT. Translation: CGVGNSNQPQHF.

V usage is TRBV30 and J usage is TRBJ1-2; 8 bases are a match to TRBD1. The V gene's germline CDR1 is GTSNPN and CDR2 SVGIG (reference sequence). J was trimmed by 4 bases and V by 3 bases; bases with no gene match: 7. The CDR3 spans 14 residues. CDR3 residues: CAWRGSGTGYGYTF. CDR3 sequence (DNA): TGTGCCTGGAGGGGGTCCGGGACAGGCTATGGCTACACCTTC.

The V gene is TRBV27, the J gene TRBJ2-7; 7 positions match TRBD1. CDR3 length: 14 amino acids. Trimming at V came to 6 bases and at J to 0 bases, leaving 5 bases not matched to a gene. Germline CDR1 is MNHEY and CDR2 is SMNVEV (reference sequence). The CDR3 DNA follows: TGTGCCAGCAGCATCCGACAGGGCTCCTACGAGCAGTACTTC. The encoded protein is CASSIRQGSYEQYF.

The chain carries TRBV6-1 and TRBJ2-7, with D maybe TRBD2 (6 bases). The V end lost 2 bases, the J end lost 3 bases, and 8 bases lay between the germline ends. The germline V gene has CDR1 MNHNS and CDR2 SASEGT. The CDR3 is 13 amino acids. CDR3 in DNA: TGTGCCAGCAGTGAATTGGACTACTACGAGCAGTACTTC. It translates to CASSELDYYEQYF.

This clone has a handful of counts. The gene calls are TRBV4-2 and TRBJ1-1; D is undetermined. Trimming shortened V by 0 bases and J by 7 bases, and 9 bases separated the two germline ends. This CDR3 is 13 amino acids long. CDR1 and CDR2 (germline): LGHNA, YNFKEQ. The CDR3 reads CASSQETGIEAFF. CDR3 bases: TGTGCCAGCAGCCAAGAAACGGGGATTGAAGCTTTCTTT.

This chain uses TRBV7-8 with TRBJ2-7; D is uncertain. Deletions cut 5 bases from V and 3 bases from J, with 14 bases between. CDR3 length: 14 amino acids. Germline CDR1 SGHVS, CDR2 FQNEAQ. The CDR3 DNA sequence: TGTGCCAGCAGCCTCCCCGAGAGGCGCTACGAGCAGTACTTC. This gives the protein CASSLPERRYEQYF.

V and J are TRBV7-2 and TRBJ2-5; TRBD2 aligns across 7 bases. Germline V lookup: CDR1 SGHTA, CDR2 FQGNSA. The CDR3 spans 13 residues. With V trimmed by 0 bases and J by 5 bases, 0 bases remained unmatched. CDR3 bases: TGTGCCAGCAGCTTAGCGGGGGGGGAGACCCAGTACTTC. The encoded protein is CASSLAGGETQYF.

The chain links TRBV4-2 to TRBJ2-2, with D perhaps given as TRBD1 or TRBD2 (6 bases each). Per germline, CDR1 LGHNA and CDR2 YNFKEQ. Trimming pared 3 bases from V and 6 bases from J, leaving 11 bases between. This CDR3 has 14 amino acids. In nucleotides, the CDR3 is TGTGCCAGCAGCCACCAAAGGGGGGCCGGGGAGCTGTTTTTT. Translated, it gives CASSHQRGAGELFF.

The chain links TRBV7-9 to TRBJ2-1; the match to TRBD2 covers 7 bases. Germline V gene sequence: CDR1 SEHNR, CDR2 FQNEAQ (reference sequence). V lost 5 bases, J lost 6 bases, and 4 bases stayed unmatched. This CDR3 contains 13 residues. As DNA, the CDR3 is TGTGCCAGCAGCACCCTAGCGGTCAATGAGCAGTTCTTC. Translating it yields CASSTLAVNEQFF.

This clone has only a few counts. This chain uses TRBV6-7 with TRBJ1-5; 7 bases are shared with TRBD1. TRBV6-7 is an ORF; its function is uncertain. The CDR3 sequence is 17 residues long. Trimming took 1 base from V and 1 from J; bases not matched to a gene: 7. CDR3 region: CASSYLAGGISNQPQHF. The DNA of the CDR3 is TGTGCCAGCAGTTACTTGGCAGGGGGTATCAGCAATCAGCCCCAGCATTTT.

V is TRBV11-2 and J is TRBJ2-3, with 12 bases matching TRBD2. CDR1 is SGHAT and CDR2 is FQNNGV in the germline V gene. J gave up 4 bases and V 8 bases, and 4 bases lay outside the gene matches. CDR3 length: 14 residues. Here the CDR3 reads CASLLAGGSDTQYF. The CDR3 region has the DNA TGTGCCAGCCTACTAGCGGGAGGTTCAGATACGCAGTATTTT. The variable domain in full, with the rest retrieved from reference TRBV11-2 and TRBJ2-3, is EAGVAQSPRYKIIEKRQSVAFWCNPISGHATLYWYQQILGQGPKLLIQFQNNGVVDDSQLPKDRFSAERLKGVDSTLKIQPAKLEDSAVYLCASLLAGGSDTQYFGPGTRLTVL.